The following is a T cell receptor (beta chain) sequence with its context. This record belongs to a study of early T cells in non-severe SARS-CoV-2 infection. The length of the CDR3 is 16 residues. The J segment lost 4 bases and the V segment lost 2 bases, leaving 8 bases of the junction unmatched. CDR1 is DFQATT, CDR2 SNEGSKA, per germline (reference sequence). TCRdb re-called the 5' RACE reads through MiXCR, storing one row per CDR3 protein. The table has tens of thousands of distinct CDR3 sequences, about 15% seen once. The chain joins TRBV20-1 to TRBJ2-1, with TRBD2 identical over 10 bases. Sequenced sample: whole blood. The TCR sequence derives from an adult who was a healthcare worker with PCR-confirmed SARS-CoV-2 infection or an uninfected control (not recorded which). The CDR3 region has the DNA TGCAGTGCTAGAACCCCTAGCGGGGGATTATACAATGAGCAGTTCTTC. As protein: CSARTPSGGLYNEQFF.